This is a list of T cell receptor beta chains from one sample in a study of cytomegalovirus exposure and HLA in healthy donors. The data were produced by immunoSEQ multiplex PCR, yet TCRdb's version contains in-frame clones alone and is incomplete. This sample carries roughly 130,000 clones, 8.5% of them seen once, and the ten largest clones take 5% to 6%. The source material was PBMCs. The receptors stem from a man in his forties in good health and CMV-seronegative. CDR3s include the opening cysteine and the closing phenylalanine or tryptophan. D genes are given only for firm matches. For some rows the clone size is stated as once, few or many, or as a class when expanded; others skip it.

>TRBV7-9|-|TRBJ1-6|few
CASSPSDSPLHF
TGTGCCAGCAGCCCGAGCGATTCACCCCTCCACTTT
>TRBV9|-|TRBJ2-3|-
CASSVGYRQDTQYF
TGTGCCAGCAGCGTAGGGTACCGACAGGATACGCAGTATTTT
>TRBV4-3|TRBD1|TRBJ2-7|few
CASSQDGQGARKRYEQYF
TGCGCCAGCAGCCAAGATGGACAGGGGGCGCGGAAGAGGTACGAGCAGTACTTC
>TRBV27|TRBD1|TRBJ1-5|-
CASSPQADRGLLNQPQHF
TGTGCCAGCAGTCCGCAAGCGGACAGGGGACTCCTTAATCAGCCCCAGCATTTT
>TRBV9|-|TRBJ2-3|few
CASSVEAGATDTQYF
TGTGCCAGCAGCGTAGAGGCGGGGGCCACAGATACGCAGTATTTT
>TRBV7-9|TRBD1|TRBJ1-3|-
CASSLRTGRANTIYF
TGTGCCAGCAGCCTCCGGACAGGCCGGGCAAACACCATATATTTT
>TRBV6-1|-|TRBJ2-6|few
CASSEDGFGANVLTF
TGTGCCAGCAGTGAAGACGGTTTTGGGGCCAACGTCCTGACTTTC
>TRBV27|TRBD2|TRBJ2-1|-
CASSTSGEYNEQFF
TGTGCCAGCTCCACTAGCGGGGAATACAATGAGCAGTTCTTC
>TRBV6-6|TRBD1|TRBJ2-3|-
CASSSRGGRDTQYF
TGTGCCAGCAGTTCCCGAGGGGGCCGGGATACGCAGTATTTT
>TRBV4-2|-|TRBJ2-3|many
CASSQAAITDTQYF
TGTGCCAGCAGCCAGGCGGCAATCACAGATACGCAGTATTTT
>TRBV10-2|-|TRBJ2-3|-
CASSERRGPTDTQYF
TGCGCCAGCAGCGAGCGGCGGGGGCCCACAGATACGCAGTATTTT
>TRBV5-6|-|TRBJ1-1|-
CASSLLYRPREAFF
TGTGCCAGCAGCTTACTGTATCGTCCCCGGGAGGCTTTCTTT
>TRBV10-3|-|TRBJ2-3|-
CATRGRVGSDTQYF
TGTGCCACGCGCGGCAGGGTAGGATCGGATACGCAGTATTTT
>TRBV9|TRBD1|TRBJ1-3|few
CASSFGTGLGNTIYF
TGTGCCAGCAGCTTTGGGACAGGGCTAGGAAACACCATATATTTT
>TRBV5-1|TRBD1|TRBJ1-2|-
CASSLTPDRTNYGYTF
TGCGCCAGCAGCTTGACACCGGACAGGACTAACTATGGCTACACCTTC
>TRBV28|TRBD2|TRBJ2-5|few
CASSWTSGGQETQYF
TGTGCCAGCAGTTGGACTAGCGGGGGGCAAGAGACCCAGTACTTC
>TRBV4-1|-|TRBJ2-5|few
CASSWTTGFAETQYF
TGCGCCAGCAGCTGGACAACGGGCTTTGCGGAGACCCAGTACTTC
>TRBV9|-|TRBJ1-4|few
CASSASDSNEKLFF
TGTGCCAGCAGCGCCTCAGACAGTAATGAAAAACTGTTTTTT
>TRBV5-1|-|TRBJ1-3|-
CASRADSSTIYF
TGCGCCAGCAGGGCGGACAGCTCGACCATATATTTT
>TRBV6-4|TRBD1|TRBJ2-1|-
CASSDSKQGTNEQFF
TGTGCCAGCAGTGACTCGAAACAGGGGACGAATGAGCAGTTCTTC
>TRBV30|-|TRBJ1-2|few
CAWREGSNYGYTF
TGTGCCTGGAGGGAGGGCAGTAACTATGGCTACACCTTC
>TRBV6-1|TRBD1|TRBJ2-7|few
CASSEQGESYEQYF
TGTGCCAGCAGTGAACAGGGGGAATCCTACGAGCAGTACTTC
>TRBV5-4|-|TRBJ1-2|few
CASSRSVTDSYGYTF
TGTGCCAGCAGCCGAAGCGTGACAGATTCCTATGGCTACACCTTC
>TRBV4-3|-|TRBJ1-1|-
CASSEEGGGTMNTEAFF
TGCGCCAGCAGCGAAGAGGGTGGAGGAACGATGAACACTGAAGCTTTCTTT
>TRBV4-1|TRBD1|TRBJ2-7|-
CASSRDRSASYEQYF
TGCGCCAGCAGCCGGGACAGGTCGGCCTCCTACGAGCAGTACTTC
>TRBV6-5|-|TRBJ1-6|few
CASSYSSVYNSPLHF
TGTGCCAGCAGTTACTCGTCAGTCTATAATTCACCCCTCCACTTT
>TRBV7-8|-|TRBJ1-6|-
CASSLGDGGRSPLHF
TGTGCCAGCAGCTTAGGGGACGGGGGTAGATCACCCCTCCACTTT
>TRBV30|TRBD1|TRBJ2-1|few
CAWNRGRIDEQFF
TGTGCCTGGAACAGGGGGCGCATAGATGAGCAGTTCTTC
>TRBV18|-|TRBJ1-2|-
CASSPDTVWVYGYTF
TGTGCCAGCTCACCCGACACCGTCTGGGTCTATGGCTACACCTTC
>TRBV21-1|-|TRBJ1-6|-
CASSKETSYNSPLHF
TGTGCCAGCAGCAAAGAAACAAGCTATAATTCACCCCTCCACTTT
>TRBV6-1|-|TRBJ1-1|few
CASSDGRITEAFF
TGTGCCAGCAGTGACGGTCGAATAACTGAAGCTTTCTTT
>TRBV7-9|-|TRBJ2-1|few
CASSSGLYNEQFF
TGTGCCAGCAGCTCGGGACTCTACAATGAGCAGTTCTTC
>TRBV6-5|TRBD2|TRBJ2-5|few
CASGTSGGETQYF
TGTGCCAGCGGGACTAGCGGGGGGGAGACCCAGTACTTC
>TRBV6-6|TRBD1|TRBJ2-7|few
CASTRGQGFYEQYF
TGTGCCAGTACCCGGGGACAGGGGTTCTACGAGCAGTACTTC
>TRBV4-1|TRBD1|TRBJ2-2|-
CASSHGQGIGELFF
TGCGCCAGCAGCCACGGACAGGGGATTGGGGAGCTGTTTTTT
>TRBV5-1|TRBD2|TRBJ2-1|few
CASSSRLAGPYNEQFF
TGCGCCAGCAGCTCCCGACTAGCGGGGCCCTACAATGAGCAGTTCTTC
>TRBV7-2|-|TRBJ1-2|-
CASSLDRVGGYTF
TGTGCCAGCAGCTTAGACAGGGTAGGAGGCTACACCTTC
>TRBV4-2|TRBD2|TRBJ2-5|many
CASSQDGGAGGRETQYF
TGTGCCAGCAGCCAAGATGGGGGCGCGGGGGGGCGGGAGACCCAGTACTTC
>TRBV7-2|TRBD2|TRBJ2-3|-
CASRPPSGGTDTQYF
TGTGCCAGCAGGCCCCCTAGCGGGGGTACAGATACGCAGTATTTT
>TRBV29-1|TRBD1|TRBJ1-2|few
CSAYRDRGTYGYTF
TGCAGCGCCTACCGGGACAGGGGGACCTATGGCTACACCTTC
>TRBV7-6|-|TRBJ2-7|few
CASSLVSGGGEQYF
TGTGCCAGCAGCTTAGTATCGGGGGGCGGCGAGCAGTACTTC
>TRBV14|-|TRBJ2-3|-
CASSQDRGIPTDTQYF
TGTGCCAGCAGCCAAGATCGAGGGATTCCCACAGATACGCAGTATTTT
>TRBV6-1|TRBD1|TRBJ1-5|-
CASRGTDSNQPQHF
TGTGCCAGCAGGGGGACAGATAGCAATCAGCCCCAGCATTTT
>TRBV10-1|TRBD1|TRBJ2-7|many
CASSATGGQQYF
TGCGCCAGCAGTGCGACAGGGGGCCAGCAGTACTTC
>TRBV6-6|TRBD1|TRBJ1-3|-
CASSTRQGARNTIYF
TGTGCCAGCAGTACCAGACAGGGAGCGAGAAACACCATATATTTT
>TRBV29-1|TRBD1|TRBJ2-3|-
CSVGGTGGLGDTQYF
TGCAGCGTTGGTGGGACAGGGGGCTTGGGAGATACGCAGTATTTT
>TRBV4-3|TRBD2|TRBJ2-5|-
CDSSQSLAGEGETKYF
TGCGACAGCAGCCAATCCTTAGCGGGGGAAGGAGAGACCAAGTACTTC
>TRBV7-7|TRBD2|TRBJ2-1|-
CASSSGLAGGEQFF
TGTGCCAGCAGCTCCGGACTAGCGGGTGGGGAGCAGTTCTTC
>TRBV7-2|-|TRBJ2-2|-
CASSLNGVGQGKTGELFF
TGTGCCAGCAGCTTAAATGGCGTGGGCCAGGGGAAAACCGGGGAGCTGTTTTTT
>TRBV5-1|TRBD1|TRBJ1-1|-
CASSLGQGGTEAFF
TGTGCCAGCAGCCTAGGACAGGGAGGCACTGAAGCTTTCTTT
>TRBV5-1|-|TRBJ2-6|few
CASTLGGASSGANVLTF
TGCGCCAGCACCCTAGGGGGTGCCAGCTCTGGGGCCAACGTCCTGACTTTC
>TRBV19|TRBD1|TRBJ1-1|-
CASRRGTASTEAFF
TGTGCCAGCCGACGAGGGACAGCCTCCACTGAAGCTTTCTTT
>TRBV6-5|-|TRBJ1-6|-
CASSYMGSSYNSPLHF
TGTGCCAGCAGTTATATGGGGAGCTCCTATAATTCACCCCTCCACTTT
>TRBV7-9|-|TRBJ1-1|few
CASSSDGVNTEAFF
TGTGCCAGCAGCTCCGACGGAGTGAACACTGAAGCTTTCTTT
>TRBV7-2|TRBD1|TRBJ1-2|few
CASSTGQSIGSNYGYTF
TGTGCCAGCAGCACGGGACAGTCCATTGGATCTAACTATGGCTACACCTTC
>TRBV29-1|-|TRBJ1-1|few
CSVVGQGSTEAFF
TGCAGCGTTGTCGGCCAGGGGTCAACTGAAGCTTTCTTT
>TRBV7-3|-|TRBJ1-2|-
CASSLGGGDNYGYTF
TGTGCCAGCAGCTTAGGCGGGGGTGATAACTATGGCTACACCTTC
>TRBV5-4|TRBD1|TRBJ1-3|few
CASSFSTGTGSGNTIYF
TGTGCCAGCAGCTTCTCCACCGGGACAGGGTCCGGAAACACCATATATTTT
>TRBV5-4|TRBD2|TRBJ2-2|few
CASSFFLAGSTGELFF
TGTGCCAGCAGCTTTTTCCTAGCGGGTAGCACCGGGGAGCTGTTTTTT
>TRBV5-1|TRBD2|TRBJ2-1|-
CASSMTSTENEQFF
TGCGCCAGCAGCATGACTAGCACCGAAAACGAGCAGTTCTTC